Each of the 15 T cell receptor beta chains below was sequenced from the same sample in a study of blood T cell repertoires in COVID-19 (TCRdb year 2020). To prepare the library, the immunoSEQ multiplex PCR assay was applied. TCRdb carries this immuneACCESS record with in-frame sequences only. Its versions omit some clonotypes, under half of them owing to an unresolved V gene in the studies checked, with the rest unexplained. Across this sample there are 25,000 to 30,000 clones, with 89% seen only once. The ten largest clonotypes hold 2% to 3% of the sample. The material sequenced was peripheral blood. These receptors were taken from a human donor in a cohort sampled during active COVID-19.

The gene calls are TRBV7-3 and TRBJ2-3; 10 bases agree with TRBD1. CDR1 is SGHTA and CDR2 is FQGTGA in the germline V gene. The trim removed 3 bases at V and 4 bases at J, leaving 4 bases unmatched. The length of the CDR3 is 15 residues. The CDR3 nucleotides read TGTGCCAGCAGCTTCCGGACAGGGGGGCCAGATACGCAGTATTTT. Its translation is CASSFRTGGPDTQYF. Variable domain in full (rest from reference TRBV7-3 and TRBJ2-3): GAGVSQTPSNKVTEKGKYVELRCDPISGHTALYWYRQSLGQGPEFLIYFQGTGAADDSGLPNDRFFAVRPEGSVSTLKIQRTERGDSAVYLCASSFRTGGPDTQYFGPGTRLTVL.

The DNA of the CDR3 is TGTGCCAGCAGCGTAGGCTCCGGGGGGCGCACAGATACGCAGTATTTT. Translated, it gives CASSVGSGGRTDTQYF. The chain joins TRBV9 to TRBJ2-3, with a tentative D call TRBD2 (7 bases). Between the trimmed V and J ends, which lost 0 bases and 1 base, there was a span of 12 bases. Germline CDR1 SGDLS, CDR2 YYNGEE. The CDR3 is 16 residues long.

This clone was detected once. This sequence joins TRBV6-6 and TRBJ2-2; 11 nucleotides match TRBD2. The germline V gene encodes CDR1 MNHNY and CDR2 SVGAGI (reference sequence). The V gene end was trimmed by 2 bases and the J gene end by 5 bases; junction bases not matched to a gene: 4. The CDR3 runs 16 residues. CDR3 nucleotides: TGTGCCAGCAGTTACATAGCGGGGGGGCATACCGGGGAGCTGTTTTTT. This encodes CASSYIAGGHTGELFF.

This clone was picked up a small number of times. The chain employs TRBV6-5 and TRBJ2-4; TRBD2 matches at 7 bases. CDR1 MNHEY and CDR2 SVGAGI come from the germline V gene. CDR3 length: 13 amino acids. J lost 3 bases, V lost 8 bases, and 4 bases had no gene match. CDR3 nucleotide sequence: TGTGCCAGCGCCCGGGGGGACAAAAACATTCAGTACTTC. This gives the protein CASARGDKNIQYF.

The J gene is TRBJ1-5, the V gene TRBV18; D might be TRBD1 (6 bases). Germline-derived CDR1 and CDR2 are KGHSH and LQKENI. V lost 3 bases to trimming and J lost 1 base, with 7 bases between them. The CDR3 covers 14 residues. The CDR3 reads CASSPDRSNQPQHF. The CDR3 DNA sequence: TGTGCCAGCTCACCTGACAGGAGCAATCAGCCCCAGCATTTT.

The chain joins TRBV7-2 to TRBJ2-7, with 9 bases identical to TRBD2. The CDR3 has 14 amino acids. Germline CDR1 is SGHTA and CDR2 is FQGNSA. J lost 3 bases, V lost 5 bases, and 5 bases had no gene match. Here the CDR3 reads CASSVSGGDYEQYF. The CDR3 DNA is TGTGCCAGCAGCGTTAGCGGGGGCGACTACGAGCAGTACTTC.

CDR3 loop: CASSAGTVYNEQFF. CDR3 DNA sequence: TGCGCCAGCAGTGCCGGGACAGTCTACAATGAGCAGTTCTTC. The chain combines TRBV5-1 with TRBJ2-1; 7 nucleotides align to TRBD1. Looked up from germline, CDR1 is SGHRS and CDR2 is YFSETQ. The ends lost 5 bases at V and 3 bases at J; junction bases unmatched: 5. The CDR3 is 14 residues long.

The chain carries TRBV9 and TRBJ1-4; D is perhaps TRBD1 (5 bases). Germline lookup yields CDR1 SGDLS and CDR2 YYNGEE. The CDR3 extends over 15 amino acids. The germline V and J ends were trimmed by 3 bases and 7 bases, with 16 bases remaining between them. CDR3 coding DNA: TGTGCCAGCAGCGGCCCAGACAGAGCGAGTGAAAAACTGTTTTTT. Its translation is CASSGPDRASEKLFF.

Note on this clone: At one end the junction does not follow the germline gene, possibly because of a read error. The chain joins TRBV2 to TRBJ2-1; 9 bases agree with TRBD2. Germline V gene lookup returns CDR1 SNHLY and CDR2 FYNNEI. CDR3 length: 16 amino acids. The CDR3 nucleotides read TGTGCCAGCAGCGAAGAGCGGGGGGATTCCTACAATGAGCAGTTCTTC. Residues: CASSEERGDSYNEQFF.

The chain carries TRBV7-8 and TRBJ1-3; D not certain. The germline V gene has CDR1 SGHVS and CDR2 FQNEAQ. The CDR3 runs to 14 residues. With 2 bases removed from V and 0 bases from J, the gap between germline ends came to 5 bases. The CDR3 coding sequence is TGTGCCAGCAGCTTAAGGAGCTCTGGAAACACCATATATTTT. Translating gives CASSLRSSGNTIYF. Filled out from reference TRBV7-8 and TRBJ1-3, the complete variable domain reads GAGVSQSPRYKVAKRGQDVALRCDPISGHVSLFWYQQALGQGPEFLTYFQNEAQLDKSGLPSDRFFAERPEGSVSTLKIQRTQQEDSAVYLCASSLRSSGNTIYFGEGSWLTVV.

This clone was picked up one time. CDR3 region: CASTQGRDEDEQFF. In nucleotides, the CDR3 is TGTGCCAGCACCCAGGGGAGAGACGAGGATGAGCAGTTCTTC. The V call is TRBV6-6, the J call TRBJ2-1; maybe TRBD1 (6 bases). The CDR3 extends over 14 amino acids. Germline CDR1 MNHNY, CDR2 SVGAGI (reference sequence). V was pared by 7 bases and J by 8 bases, with 18 bases between.

This chain links TRBV27 with TRBJ2-3; D unclear. V was trimmed by 3 bases and J by 10 bases, leaving 17 bases between them. Germline loops: CDR1 MNHEY, CDR2 SMNVEV (reference sequence). The CDR3 covers 14 residues. CDR3 in DNA: TGTGCCAGCAGTTTGGTTTTCCCTCGGTACCCGCAGTATTTT. This codes for CASSLVFPRYPQYF.

This chain links TRBV7-2 with TRBJ1-2; TRBD1 agrees at 7 bases. The CDR3 contains 14 residues. The J segment lost 6 bases and the V segment lost 2 bases, leaving 6 bases of the junction unmatched. CDR1 and CDR2 from the germline V gene are SGHTA and FQGNSA. This CDR3 is CASSLRQGGDGYTF. The CDR3, as DNA: TGTGCCAGCAGCTTACGACAGGGCGGGGATGGCTACACCTTC.

The J gene is TRBJ2-1, the V gene TRBV4-1; 7 nucleotides agree with TRBD2. J gave up 8 bases and V 4 bases, and 8 bases lay outside the gene matches. The CDR3 is made up of 14 amino acids. The germline V gene encodes CDR1 MGHRA and CDR2 YSYEKL. The CDR3 bases are TGCGCCAGCAGCCTAATACCTGGGGGGGATGAGCAGTTCTTC. This gives the protein CASSLIPGGDEQFF.

The rearrangement joins TRBV3-1 (or the pseudogene TRBV3-2) to TRBJ1-5, with a weak D call TRBD1 (6 bases). CDR1 LGHDT and CDR2 YNNKEL come from the germline V gene (reference sequence). Trimming took 2 bases from V and 3 from J, leaving 20 bases between them. CDR3 length: 18 residues. CDR3 nucleotide sequence: TGTGCCAGCAGCCAATTCACGTGGGGGCCACTTGTCAATCAGCCCCAGCATTTT. Amino acid sequence: CASSQFTWGPLVNQPQHF.